This T cell receptor beta chain came from a study of CD8+CD57+ T cells in acquired aplastic anemia. Worth noting for this clonotype: One junction end disagrees with the germline gene, perhaps due to a read error.

Germline V gene data show CDR1 as DFQATT and CDR2 as SNEGSKA (reference sequence). This CDR3 is built from 15 residues. TCR beta VDJ and CDR3 profiling used genomic DNA as template. TCRdb analysed the reads with MiXCR anew, one entry per CDR3 protein. The sample records approximately 200,000 distinct CDR3 sequences, 40% to 60% being singletons. For sequencing, patients were chosen who had shown expansion of CD8+CD57+ cells by flow cytometry. Untreated patients provided the blood samples, with no therapy given before sampling. What was sequenced was sorted CD4+, CD8+, or CD8+CD57+ T cells (not recorded which) from PBMCs. The chain uses TRBV20-1 and TRBJ1-5, with 9 bases matching TRBD1. The receptor was derived from a human donor with aplastic anemia. For the CDR3, the DNA is TGCAGTGCTGCTGGGACAGGGTACGGCAATCGGCCCCAGCATTTT. It specifies CSAAGTGYGNRPQHF.